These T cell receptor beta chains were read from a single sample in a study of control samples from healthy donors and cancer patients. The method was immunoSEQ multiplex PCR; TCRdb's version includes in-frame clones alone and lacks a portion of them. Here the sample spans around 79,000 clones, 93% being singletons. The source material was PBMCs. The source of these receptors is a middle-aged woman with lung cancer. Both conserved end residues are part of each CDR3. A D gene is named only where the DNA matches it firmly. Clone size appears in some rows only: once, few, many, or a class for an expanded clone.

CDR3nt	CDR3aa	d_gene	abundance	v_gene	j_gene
TGTGCCATCAGGGCAGGGGACGGTGGCACTGAAGCTTTCTTT	CAIRAGDGGTEAFF	.	.	TRBV10-3	TRBJ1-1
TGTGCCAGCAGTGAAAGAGGGACCAATGAAAAACTGTTTTTT	CASSERGTNEKLFF	.	.	TRBV6-1	TRBJ1-4
TGTGCCAGCAGCCAAGGATCCCTCGAGCAGTACTTC	CASSQGSLEQYF	.	.	TRBV4-2	TRBJ2-7
TGTGCCATCAATTTTAACTATGGCTACACCTTC	CAINFNYGYTF	.	.	TRBV10-3	TRBJ1-2
TGTGCCAGCGGGAGGACCATGACAGGGGCCAGCACAGATACGCAGTATTTT	CASGRTMTGASTDTQYF	.	.	TRBV19	TRBJ2-3
TGTGCCAGCAGTTTACTCGAGCAGGACTACGAGCAGTACTTC	CASSLLEQDYEQYF	.	.	TRBV28	TRBJ2-7
TGTGCCAGCAGCTTAGGTCAGGTCATCGGGGAGCTGTTTTTT	CASSLGQVIGELFF	.	.	TRBV11-3	TRBJ2-2
TGTGCCAGCAGCCAAGTCGCCGGGCATTCACCCCTCCACTTT	CASSQVAGHSPLHF	.	.	TRBV3-1/TRBV3-2	TRBJ1-6
TGCGCCAGCAGTGACGGCCCCACAGATACGCAGTATTTT	CASSDGPTDTQYF	.	.	TRBV10-2	TRBJ2-3
TGTGCCAGTAGTGTACAGGCAGGGAAGAATAATTCACCCCTCCACTTT	CASSVQAGKNNSPLHF	.	.	TRBV19	TRBJ1-6
TGTGCCAGCAGTTCATTACTAGCGGGGCCCCTCACAGATACGCAGTATTTT	CASSSLLAGPLTDTQYF	TRBD2	once	TRBV28	TRBJ2-3
TGTGCCAGTAGCCCCCAGGGGTCGCGGGCTTTCTTT	CASSPQGSRAFF	.	.	TRBV19	TRBJ1-1
TGTGCCATCAGGATAACTAGCGGGGGAGATACGCAGTATTTT	CAIRITSGGDTQYF	TRBD2	.	TRBV10-3	TRBJ2-3
TGTGCCAGCAGCCAACCCAATAGGGGCACTGAAGCTTTCTTT	CASSQPNRGTEAFF	.	.	TRBV3-1/TRBV3-2	TRBJ1-1
TGTGCCAGCAGTGAAGGATTAGAGCCAGGGGGCTGGGGGACTAATGAAAAACTGTTTTTT	CASSEGLEPGGWGTNEKLFF	TRBD1	.	TRBV6-1	TRBJ1-4
TGTGCCATCAGTGAGCGGGACACGACCGGGGAGCTGTTTTTT	CAISERDTTGELFF	.	few	TRBV10-3	TRBJ2-2
TGCGCCAGCAGCTGGCAGGAGGGGTACGAGCAGTACTTC	CASSWQEGYEQYF	.	medium-sized	TRBV5-1	TRBJ2-7
TGTGCCAGCAGCTTAGCCGGACAGGGAGGCTACAATGAGCAGTTCTTC	CASSLAGQGGYNEQFF	TRBD1	.	TRBV11-3	TRBJ2-1
TGTGCCAGCAGCTTACGCAGGGGGTCCACTGAAGCTTTCTTT	CASSLRRGSTEAFF	TRBD1	.	TRBV11-2	TRBJ1-1
TGTGCCTGGAGTCTGGTGGGCGGCTTCGACACCATATATTTT	CAWSLVGGFDTIYF	.	.	TRBV30	TRBJ1-3
TGTGCCAGCAGCCAAGATGCGGGGCCCTACGAGCAGTACTTC	CASSQDAGPYEQYF	.	.	TRBV4-2	TRBJ2-7
TGTGCCACCAGCAGAGCACTAGCGGGTACAGATACGCAGTATTTT	CATSRALAGTDTQYF	TRBD2	.	TRBV15	TRBJ2-3
TGTGCCAGCAGCTTAGGGGTCTCTGGAAACACCATATATTTT	CASSLGVSGNTIYF	.	.	TRBV7-2	TRBJ1-3
TGCAGTGCTAGTGGGGACAGGGGCCGGAGGGGGGACGAGCAGTACTTC	CSASGDRGRRGDEQYF	TRBD1	.	TRBV20-1	TRBJ2-7
TGCGCCAGCAGCTTGGCCGTGAACACTGAAGCTTTCTTT	CASSLAVNTEAFF	.	.	TRBV5-1	TRBJ1-1
TGTGCCAGTAGTATAGATTTTTCACAGGCGTACTACACCGGGGAGCTGTTTTTT	CASSIDFSQAYYTGELFF	.	.	TRBV19	TRBJ2-2
TGTGCCAGTAGTATCGGCGTTATGAACACTGAAGCTTTCTTT	CASSIGVMNTEAFF	.	.	TRBV19	TRBJ1-1
TGTGCCAGCAGCTACTATATAGGGGCTGAAGCTTTCTTT	CASSYYIGAEAFF	.	.	TRBV6-5	TRBJ1-1
TGTGCCTGGGGAGATACGCAGTATTTT	CAWGDTQYF	.	.	TRBV30	TRBJ2-3
TGTGCCAGCAGTCCCGGGACAATCTATGGCTACACCTTC	CASSPGTIYGYTF	.	.	TRBV27	TRBJ1-2
TGTGCCAGCAGCCCGCGGACAGTCTATGGCTACACCTTC	CASSPRTVYGYTF	.	.	TRBV5-6	TRBJ1-2
TGTGCCAGCAGCTTGGACTTCCAAGAGACCCAGTACTTC	CASSLDFQETQYF	.	.	TRBV11-3	TRBJ2-5
TGCGCCAGCAGCGTACAGGGTCAACCGAACACTGAAGCTTTCTTT	CASSVQGQPNTEAFF	.	.	TRBV4-1	TRBJ1-1
TGTGCCAGCAGTTTAAAAGGGGCGACCTATGCTGGAAACACCATATATTTT	CASSLKGATYAGNTIYF	.	.	TRBV28	TRBJ1-3
TGTGCCAGCAGCCTAGCCCCTCCCGCCCACGAGCAGTACTTC	CASSLAPPAHEQYF	.	.	TRBV5-4	TRBJ2-7
TGTGCCAGCAGCCCTTACGCGAGGGTAGAGACCCAGTACTTC	CASSPYARVETQYF	.	.	TRBV9	TRBJ2-5
TGCAGTGCTAGTCCTCTAGACAGGGCTGGGCTCTACACCTTC	CSASPLDRAGLYTF	TRBD1	.	TRBV20-1	TRBJ1-2
TGCGCCAGCAGCTTTTCCGTTGGGAGGGACTATGGCTACACCTTC	CASSFSVGRDYGYTF	.	.	TRBV5-1	TRBJ1-2
TGTGCCAGCAGTTTAGCCCGGTCACCCCTCCACTTT	CASSLARSPLHF	.	.	TRBV12-3/TRBV12-4	TRBJ1-6
TGTGCCTGGAGTGCTAGCGGGGGTACAGATACGCAGTATTTT	CAWSASGGTDTQYF	TRBD2	.	TRBV30	TRBJ2-3
TGCAGTGCTAGCCAGACACAGGGACAGTACTTC	CSASQTQGQYF	.	.	TRBV20-1	TRBJ2-7
TGTGCCAGCAGCCGGAATCAGCCCCAGCATTTT	CASSRNQPQHF	.	medium-sized	TRBV27	TRBJ1-5
TGTGCCAGCAGAGCGTTACAGGGTATAGAGGGGAATCAGCCCCAGCATTTT	CASRALQGIEGNQPQHF	.	.	TRBV2	TRBJ1-5
TGTGCCAGCAGCTTGGTGCTAGCGGGGGGTATCGATGAGCAGTTCTTC	CASSLVLAGGIDEQFF	TRBD2	.	TRBV5-5	TRBJ2-1
TGTGCCAGCAGCCAAACCAGGGGACATGAGCAGTTCTTC	CASSQTRGHEQFF	.	.	TRBV3-1/TRBV3-2	TRBJ2-1